These 18 T cell receptor beta chains share one sample of origin, sequenced in a study of blood T cell repertoires in COVID-19. TCRdb keeps only in-frame clones here, not all; method: immunoSEQ multiplex PCR. The data hold 250,000 to 400,000 clones, with around 84% observed a single time. The sequenced material came from PBMCs or T cells enriched from blood (not recorded which). Receptor source: a woman aged 25 to 39 who had been exposed to COVID-19.

The chain has TRBV18 and TRBJ1-2; D not resolved. CDR1 KGHSH and CDR2 LQKENI come from the germline V gene. Trimming stripped 6 bases from V and 3 bases from J, with 14 bases between. The CDR3 is made up of 14 amino acids. This chain's CDR3 is CASSQNTGDYGYTF. The CDR3, as DNA: TGTGCCAGCTCTCAAAACACCGGGGACTATGGCTACACCTTC.

The V gene is TRBV13, the J gene TRBJ1-4; D is unclear. CDR3 length equals 15 residues. CDR1 PRHDT and CDR2 FYEKMQ come from the germline V gene (reference sequence). V dropped 2 bases and J dropped 1 base, with 8 bases sitting between them. The CDR3 sequence is CASSLYSVTNEKLFF. The CDR3 region has the DNA TGTGCCAGCAGCTTATATTCCGTAACTAATGAAAAACTGTTTTTT.

The V gene is TRBV6-1, the J gene TRBJ1-4; D uncertain. The CDR3 totals 16 residues. The V gene's germline CDR1 is MNHNS and CDR2 SASEGT. V gave up 3 bases and J gave up 8 bases, with 19 bases separating them. CDR3 nucleotides: TGTGCCAGCAGTGAGGAGAGGTGGAGACCTAGGGAAAAACTGTTTTTT. This translates into CASSEERWRPREKLFF.

In this sample, this clone turned up a few times. The chain employs TRBV6-2 or TRBV6-3 and TRBJ2-5, with 8 bases fitting TRBD1. Trimming at V came to 4 bases and at J to 5 bases, leaving 3 bases not matched to a gene. The CDR3 is 13 amino acids. CDR1 and CDR2 from the germline V gene are MNHEY and SVGEGT. DNA for the CDR3: TGTGCCAGCAGTTGGACAGGGAAGGAGACCCAGTACTTC. It specifies CASSWTGKETQYF.

This clone is a singleton in its sample. The rearrangement uses TRBV4-1 and TRBJ2-1, with 9 positions matching TRBD2. Germline lookup yields CDR1 MGHRA and CDR2 YSYEKL. The ends lost 0 bases at V and 9 bases at J; junction bases unmatched: 9. This CDR3 region has 16 residues. CDR3 sequence: CASSQDGSGSRGEQFF. In nucleotides, the CDR3 is TGCGCCAGCAGCCAAGATGGTAGCGGGAGTAGAGGTGAGCAGTTCTTC.

This chain uses TRBV7-2 with TRBJ2-7, with a possible D match to TRBD1 (5 bases). The length of the CDR3 is 15 residues. Germline CDR1 and CDR2: SGHTA and FQGNSA. V lost 1 base, J lost 5 bases, and 15 bases lay in between. CDR3 sequence (DNA): TGTGCCAGCAGCTTAGTGTACACAGGAGAAAACGAGCAGTACTTC. Amino acids: CASSLVYTGENEQYF.

The CDR3 here is CASRLAGISYEQYF. The CDR3 region has the DNA TGTGCCAGCAGACTAGCGGGAATCTCCTACGAGCAGTACTTC. This chain joins TRBV27 and TRBJ2-7; 10 bases align to TRBD2. The J segment lost 0 bases and the V segment lost 6 bases, leaving 2 bases of the junction unmatched. Germline V gives CDR1 MNHEY, CDR2 SMNVEV (reference sequence). CDR3 length: 14 amino acids.

The rearrangement joins TRBV7-9 to TRBJ2-7; possibly TRBD2 for D (6 bases). V lost 3 bases to trimming and J lost 3 bases, with 12 bases between them. Germline loops: CDR1 SEHNR, CDR2 FQNEAQ (reference sequence). The CDR3 is 14 residues long. DNA for the CDR3: TGTGCCAGCAGCTTTGGCGGGGCTGGCTACGAGCAGTACTTC. Its translation: CASSFGGAGYEQYF.

This clone appeared once. V usage is TRBV6-2 or TRBV6-3 and J usage is TRBJ1-2; TRBD1 matches 8 bases. This CDR3 is 16 amino acids long. CDR1 MNHEY and CDR2 SVGEGT come from the germline V gene. V dropped 2 bases and J dropped 8; count of bases not matched to a gene: 13. In DNA, the CDR3 is TGTGCCAGCAGTTACCCAGTCGAGACAGGGGCGAGAGGCTACACCTTC. Translated, it gives CASSYPVETGARGYTF.

The rearrangement uses TRBV5-1 and TRBJ2-2, with 7 bases aligning to TRBD1. Germline V gene sequence: CDR1 SGHRS, CDR2 YFSETQ. CDR3 length equals 13 residues. J was trimmed by 6 bases and V by 6 bases; bases with no gene match: 5. CDR3 region: CASTLDRAGELFF. The CDR3 nucleotides are TGCGCCAGCACCCTAGACAGGGCCGGGGAGCTGTTTTTT. The full variable domain, its missing parts supplied by reference TRBV5-1 and TRBJ2-2, is KAGVTQTPRYLIKTRGQQVTLSCSPISGHRSVSWYQQTPGQGLQFLFEYFSETQRNKGNFPGRFSGRQFSNSRSEMNVSTLELGDSALYLCASTLDRAGELFFGEGSRLTVL.

The chain carries TRBV30 and TRBJ1-2; possible D gene TRBD1, 6 bases. V was cut by 3 bases and J by 4 bases, with 18 bases left in between. The germline V gene has CDR1 GTSNPN and CDR2 SVGIG (reference sequence). The CDR3 runs to 15 residues. The CDR3, as DNA: TGTGCCTGGAGGTGGGTGCGGGGGCACAGCTATGGCTACACCTTC. The encoded protein is CAWRWVRGHSYGYTF.

The chain employs TRBV4-1 and TRBJ2-2; TRBD2 matches 14 bases. With V trimmed by 2 bases and J by 4 bases, 12 bases remained unmatched. CDR1 and CDR2 (germline): MGHRA, YSYEKL. There are 20 residues in the CDR3. CDR3 region: CASSQYLGTSGSSGTGELFF. The CDR3 DNA reads TGCGCCAGCAGCCAATATTTGGGGACTAGCGGGAGTAGCGGCACCGGGGAGCTGTTTTTT.

V usage is TRBV5-1 and J usage is TRBJ2-1; 8 bases are shared with TRBD1. This CDR3 contains 14 residues. V shed 0 bases and J 5 bases; nucleotides not matched to a gene: 1. Germline V gene data show CDR1 as SGHRS and CDR2 as YFSETQ. The CDR3 bases are TGCGCCAGCAGCTTGGGGACAGGGAACAATGAGCAGTTCTTC. It codes for CASSLGTGNNEQFF.

V and J are TRBV5-1 and TRBJ2-1; D might be TRBD1 (6 bases). The length of the CDR3 is 13 residues. Per germline, CDR1 SGHRS and CDR2 YFSETQ. V was cut by 3 bases and J by 5 bases, with 9 bases left in between. CDR3 bases: TGCGCCAGCAGCTCACAGGGTAACAATGAGCAGTTCTTC. This encodes CASSSQGNNEQFF.

Here the CDR3 reads CASSGESLTQYF. The CDR3 region has the DNA TGTGCCAGCAGTGGGGAGTCCCTAACGCAGTATTTT. V usage is TRBV12-3 or TRBV12-4 and J usage is TRBJ2-3, with D possibly being TRBD2 (5 bases). This CDR3 region has 12 residues. V lost 5 bases, J lost 9 bases, and 12 bases lay in between.

V usage is TRBV28 and J usage is TRBJ2-1; 8 positions match TRBD2. V was clipped by 5 bases and J by 7 bases; unmatched bases: 28. Germline CDR1 MDHEN, CDR2 SYDVKM. There are 21 residues in the CDR3. The CDR3 protein is CASSLPSVGSGVRLIPNEQFF. The CDR3, as DNA: TGTGCCAGCAGTCTTCCCTCAGTTGGTAGCGGGGTTCGTCTCATCCCGAATGAGCAGTTCTTC.

This clone was detected only a few times. The V call is TRBV30, the J call TRBJ1-1; possible D gene TRBD1, 5 bases. Trimming pared 2 bases from V and 4 bases from J, leaving 17 bases between. This CDR3 comprises 15 residues. Germline V gene data show CDR1 as GTSNPN and CDR2 as SVGIG (reference sequence). In DNA, the CDR3 is TGTGCCTGGAGTTCCCTCTCAGGGCGGTCCACTGAAGCTTTCTTT. This gives the protein CAWSSLSGRSTEAFF.

The chain combines TRBV2 with TRBJ1-2, with D possibly being TRBD1 (5 bases). This CDR3 has 10 amino acids. V lost 8 bases and J 14 bases, leaving 15 bases between the germline ends. The V gene's germline CDR1 is SNHLY and CDR2 FYNNEI. CDR3 sequence (DNA): TGTGCCAGCGGAGACGGGGGGATTACCTTC. The encoded protein is CASGDGGITF.